Shown below are 3 T cell receptor beta chains from a single sample sequenced in a study of T cell responses to AZD1222 COVID-19 vaccine. Here immunoSEQ multiplex PCR was the method, and the copy in TCRdb shows in-frame clones only, minus some. The sample carries 180,000 or so clones, around 92% recorded once. The specimen comprised peripheral blood, sampled 28 days after the second AZD1222 dose. The receptor set was obtained from an adult who received the AZD1222 COVID-19 vaccine.

V gene TRBV28 combines with J gene TRBJ2-2; 8 bases are a match to TRBD2. This CDR3 has 16 amino acids. The trim removed 4 bases at V and 2 bases at J, leaving 6 bases unmatched. Germline CDR1 and CDR2: MDHEN and SYDVKM. The CDR3 DNA reads as TGTGCCAGCAGTTCCTTCGGGAGGGAAAACACCGGGGAGCTGTTTTTT. This gives the protein CASSSFGRENTGELFF.

V and J are TRBV10-3 and TRBJ2-5; the match to TRBD2 covers 10 bases. Trimming took 6 bases from V and 2 from J; bases not matched to a gene: 6. The CDR3 spans 15 residues. Germline V gene sequence: CDR1 ENHRY, CDR2 SYGVKD. The CDR3 region is CAIRSGTSVQETQYF. CDR3 coding DNA: TGTGCCATCAGGAGCGGGACTAGCGTACAAGAGACCCAGTACTTC.

This clone was seen only once. J is TRBJ1-3 and V is TRBV5-4, with D maybe TRBD1 (5 bases). The V end lost 0 bases, the J end lost 2 bases, and 15 bases lay between the germline ends. The CDR3 length is 17 residues. Germline V lookup: CDR1 SGHNT, CDR2 YYREEE (reference sequence). The CDR3 sequence: CASSLGPPGVTGNTIYF. The CDR3, as DNA: TGTGCCAGCAGCTTGGGCCCTCCGGGGGTCACTGGAAACACCATATATTTT.